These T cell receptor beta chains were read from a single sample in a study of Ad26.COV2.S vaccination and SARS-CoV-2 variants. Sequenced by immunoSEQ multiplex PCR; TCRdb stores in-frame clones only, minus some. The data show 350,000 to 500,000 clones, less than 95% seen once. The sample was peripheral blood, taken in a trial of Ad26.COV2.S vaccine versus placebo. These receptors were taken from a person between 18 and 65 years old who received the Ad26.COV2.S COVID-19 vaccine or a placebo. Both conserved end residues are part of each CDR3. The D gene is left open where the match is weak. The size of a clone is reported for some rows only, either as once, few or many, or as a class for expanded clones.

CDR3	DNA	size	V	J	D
CASWGDTEAFF	TGTGCCAGCTGGGGGGACACTGAAGCTTTCTTT	-	TRBV7-9	TRBJ1-1	-
CASSLNRLPNTGELFF	TGTGCCAGCAGTTTAAATCGTCTACCGAACACCGGGGAGCTGTTTTTT	-	TRBV28	TRBJ2-2	-
CASSTLAGKQETQYF	TGCGCCAGCAGCACCCTAGCGGGAAAACAAGAGACCCAGTACTTC	-	TRBV5-1	TRBJ2-5	TRBD2
CASSSNKVSGANVLTF	TGTGCCAGCAGTTCAAATAAGGTTTCTGGGGCCAACGTCCTGACTTTC	-	TRBV28	TRBJ2-6	-
CASSHSSGNTIYF	TGTGCCAGCAGCCACAGCTCTGGAAACACCATATATTTT	once	TRBV14	TRBJ1-3	-
CASSLRGTSYNEQFF	TGCGCCAGCAGCCTCCGGGGGACATCCTACAATGAGCAGTTCTTC	-	TRBV4-1	TRBJ2-1	-
CASSLAGVDEQYF	TGTGCCAGCAGCCTCGCCGGCGTCGACGAGCAGTACTTC	-	TRBV7-9	TRBJ2-7	-
CAISEVAGGHGGQTQYF	TGTGCCATCAGTGAGGTAGCGGGAGGGCATGGGGGTCAGACCCAGTACTTC	-	TRBV10-3	TRBJ2-5	TRBD2
CASSLWVNTEAFF	TGTGCCAGCAGTTTGTGGGTGAACACTGAAGCTTTCTTT	-	TRBV12-3/TRBV12-4	TRBJ1-1	-
CASSLGGQPQHF	TGTGCCAGCAGCTTGGGCGGTCAGCCCCAGCATTTT	few	TRBV13	TRBJ1-5	-
CASSAERQGPRTDTQYF	TGTGCCAGCAGCGCCGAGCGACAGGGACCCCGCACAGATACGCAGTATTTT	-	TRBV9	TRBJ2-3	TRBD1
CASSEGQGYGYTF	TGTGCCAGCAGCGAGGGACAGGGGTATGGCTACACCTTC	once	TRBV3-1/TRBV3-2	TRBJ1-2	TRBD1
CASFGQDSYEQYF	TGTGCCAGCTTTGGGCAGGACTCCTACGAGCAGTACTTC	few	TRBV25-1	TRBJ2-7	-
CASSLEGTGVYEQYF	TGTGCCAGCAGCTTAGAGGGGACGGGAGTCTACGAGCAGTACTTC	-	TRBV11-2	TRBJ2-7	-
CASSLGGGPFSYEQYF	TGTGCCAGCAGCTTAGGGGGGGGGCCCTTCTCCTACGAGCAGTACTTC	once	TRBV7-2	TRBJ2-7	-
CASITWGPTYEQYF	TGTGCCAGCATCACTTGGGGACCCACCTACGAGCAGTACTTC	-	TRBV28	TRBJ2-7	-
CASSSSGEQFF	TGTGCCAGCAGCTCTAGCGGGGAGCAGTTCTTC	-	TRBV11-2	TRBJ2-1	TRBD2
CASSRDSRTGNTIYF	TGTGCCAGCAGCCGGGACAGTAGAACTGGAAACACCATATATTTT	-	TRBV7-2	TRBJ1-3	TRBD1
CASSLFKGQGSPYEQYF	TGTGCCAGCAGCTTGTTTAAGGGACAGGGGTCCCCCTACGAGCAGTACTTC	-	TRBV5-5	TRBJ2-7	TRBD1
CATPKVFFQPQHF	TGTGCCACTCCGAAAGTCTTCTTCCAGCCCCAGCATTTT	-	TRBV19	TRBJ1-5	-
CASSPIQANYGYTF	TGTGCCAGCAGCCCGATACAGGCTAACTATGGCTACACCTTC	-	TRBV4-2	TRBJ1-2	-
CASSPTGLQETQYF	TGTGCCAGCTCACCGACAGGCCTCCAAGAGACCCAGTACTTC	once	TRBV18	TRBJ2-5	-
CASSLEASGGRGEQFF	TGTGCCAGCAGCTTAGAGGCTAGCGGGGGGAGAGGGGAGCAGTTCTTC	-	TRBV7-2	TRBJ2-1	TRBD2
CASNNRNKETQYF	TGTGCCAGCAACAACCGGAACAAAGAGACCCAGTACTTC	-	TRBV21-1	TRBJ2-5	-
CASSYPRTGGRNQPQHF	TGTGCCAGCAGTTACCCCAGGACAGGGGGCCGTAATCAGCCCCAGCATTTT	-	TRBV6-2/TRBV6-3	TRBJ1-5	TRBD1
CASSLYNSPLHF	TGTGCCAGCAGCTTGTATAATTCACCCCTCCACTTT	few	TRBV5-4	TRBJ1-6	-
CASSSRTGGAYYEQYF	TGTGCCAGCAGCTCGAGGACAGGGGGCGCCTACTACGAGCAGTACTTC	-	TRBV5-4	TRBJ2-7	TRBD1
CASSSRGHTDTQYF	TGTGCCAGCAGCTCCAGGGGGCACACAGATACGCAGTATTTT	-	TRBV13	TRBJ2-3	TRBD1